At least ten counts were recorded for the clone carrying this TCR beta chain. At one end the junction does not follow the germline gene, possibly because of a read error. The data stem from a study of CD8+CD57+ T cells in acquired aplastic anemia. Turning to the study itself: Isolated CD4+ and CD8+ cells, once sorted, yielded DNA averaging about 3.1 ug.

Genomic DNA, serving as template, underwent TCR beta VDJ and CDR3 profiling. TCRdb re-called the reads through MiXCR, storing one row per CDR3 protein. The table includes 310,000 or so distinct CDR3 sequences, under 60% detected once. Germline V gives CDR1 SGHNT, CDR2 YYREEE (reference sequence). This CDR3 has 15 amino acids. Patients who underwent sequencing had shown CD8+CD57+ cell expansion by flow cytometry. This clonotype originated in a human donor with aplastic anemia. V usage is TRBV5-4 and J usage is TRBJ2-7; 10 positions match TRBD1. Sequenced: sorted CD4+, CD8+, or CD8+CD57+ T cells (not recorded which) from PBMCs. CDR3 sequence (DNA): TGCGCCAGCAGCCAACCCGGGACAGGGGCCTACGAGCAGTACTTC. This encodes CASSQPGTGAYEQYF. Variable domain in full (rest from reference TRBV5-4 and TRBJ2-7): ETGVTQSPTHLIKTRGQQVTLRCSSQSGHNTVSWYQQALGQGPQFIFQYYREEENGRGNFPPRFSGLQFPNYSSELNVNALELDDSALYLCASSQPGTGAYEQYFGPGTRLTVT.